These 9 T cell receptor beta chains came from one sample sequenced in a study of blood T cell repertoires in COVID-19. The assay was immunoSEQ multiplex PCR, and TCRdb's table has in-frame clones only and misses some. The sample yields about 480,000 clones, 70% to 90% seen once. Sequenced sample: peripheral blood. Receptors originate from a woman aged 50 to 65 with COVID-19, enrolled during active disease.

The chain combines TRBV6-5 with TRBJ1-2, with 12 bases identical to TRBD1. The germline gives CDR1 MNHEY, CDR2 SVGAGI. With 10 bases clipped from V and 5 bases from J, the junction kept 11 bases outside the gene matches. The CDR3 has 15 amino acids. CDR3 amino acids: CATGTGGGHGYGYTF. CDR3 nucleotide sequence: TGTGCCACCGGGACAGGGGGCGGTCACGGGTATGGCTACACCTTC.

This rearrangement joins TRBV5-8 to TRBJ2-1, with D tentatively TRBD2 (5 bases). Trimming removed 0 bases from V and 14 bases from J, with 9 bases in between. The CDR3 covers 11 residues. CDR1 SGHTS and CDR2 YDEGEE come from the germline V gene. Here the CDR3 reads CASSLVLSEFF. CDR3 nucleotides: TGTGCCAGCAGCTTGGTTCTTAGCGAGTTCTTC.

The chain couples TRBV27 to TRBJ1-2; a weak D match, TRBD1 (6 bases). Trimming pared 5 bases from V and 3 bases from J, leaving 16 bases between. The CDR3 has 15 amino acids. CDR1 is MNHEY and CDR2 is SMNVEV in the germline V gene (reference sequence). The CDR3 DNA sequence: TGTGCCAGCAGTGTGACGTGGGACAACCACTATGGCTACACCTTC. It yields the protein CASSVTWDNHYGYTF.

The rearrangement uses TRBV6-5 and TRBJ1-6; D unclear. Germline lookup yields CDR1 MNHEY and CDR2 SVGAGI. V shed 8 bases and J shed 10 bases, with 21 bases lying between them. The CDR3 contains 15 residues. CDR3 DNA sequence: TGTGCCAGCCGGCTTTACAGAAGCACCCAATCACCCCTCCACTTT. Its protein is CASRLYRSTQSPLHF.

The chain carries TRBV7-8 and TRBJ1-6, with 9 nucleotides matching TRBD1. Trimming cost V 1 base and J 10 bases; bases outside gene matches: 8. Germline V gene sequence: CDR1 SGHVS, CDR2 FQNEAQ. This CDR3 contains 16 residues. The CDR3 loop reads CASSLGTGQGYSPLHF. The CDR3 DNA reads TGTGCCAGCAGCTTAGGAACGGGACAGGGTTACTCACCCCTCCACTTT.

The genes are TRBV2 and TRBJ1-1, with 8 bases aligning to TRBD1. J gave up 0 bases and V 0 bases, and 3 bases lay outside the gene matches. This CDR3 spans 16 amino acids. Germline V CDR1 and CDR2: SNHLY, FYNNEI. CDR3 coding DNA: TGTGCCAGCAGTGAAGCGGACAGGGACATGAACACTGAAGCTTTCTTT. It translates to CASSEADRDMNTEAFF.

The chain combines TRBV28 with TRBJ2-4; D perhaps matches TRBD1 (6 bases). The CDR3 spans 15 residues. The ends were cut back, 3 bases at V and 2 bases at J, with 11 bases in the middle. In germline, CDR1 is MDHEN, CDR2 SYDVKM. The CDR3 region has the DNA TGTGCCAGCAGTTTCGCAGGGGTGACCAAAAACATTCAGTACTTC. Translating gives CASSFAGVTKNIQYF.

The V call is TRBV6-5, the J call TRBJ2-7; the D gene is possibly TRBD2 (5 bases). With 5 bases removed from V and 6 bases from J, the gap between germline ends came to 14 bases. The germline CDR1 and CDR2 sequences are MNHEY and SVGAGI. The length of the CDR3 is 13 residues. The CDR3 region has the DNA TGTGCCAGCAGTCCCTCGGACTCTCGCGAGCAGTACTTC. Translated: CASSPSDSREQYF.

The chain recombines TRBV6-5 with TRBJ2-3; a weak D match, TRBD2 (6 bases). Germline CDR1 reads MNHEY; CDR2 reads SVGAGI. V was pared by 5 bases and J by 1 base, with 13 bases between. The CDR3 is made up of 15 amino acids. The CDR3 sequence is CASSQNGGRTDTQYF. CDR3 bases: TGTGCCAGCAGTCAGAACGGGGGACGCACAGATACGCAGTATTTT.